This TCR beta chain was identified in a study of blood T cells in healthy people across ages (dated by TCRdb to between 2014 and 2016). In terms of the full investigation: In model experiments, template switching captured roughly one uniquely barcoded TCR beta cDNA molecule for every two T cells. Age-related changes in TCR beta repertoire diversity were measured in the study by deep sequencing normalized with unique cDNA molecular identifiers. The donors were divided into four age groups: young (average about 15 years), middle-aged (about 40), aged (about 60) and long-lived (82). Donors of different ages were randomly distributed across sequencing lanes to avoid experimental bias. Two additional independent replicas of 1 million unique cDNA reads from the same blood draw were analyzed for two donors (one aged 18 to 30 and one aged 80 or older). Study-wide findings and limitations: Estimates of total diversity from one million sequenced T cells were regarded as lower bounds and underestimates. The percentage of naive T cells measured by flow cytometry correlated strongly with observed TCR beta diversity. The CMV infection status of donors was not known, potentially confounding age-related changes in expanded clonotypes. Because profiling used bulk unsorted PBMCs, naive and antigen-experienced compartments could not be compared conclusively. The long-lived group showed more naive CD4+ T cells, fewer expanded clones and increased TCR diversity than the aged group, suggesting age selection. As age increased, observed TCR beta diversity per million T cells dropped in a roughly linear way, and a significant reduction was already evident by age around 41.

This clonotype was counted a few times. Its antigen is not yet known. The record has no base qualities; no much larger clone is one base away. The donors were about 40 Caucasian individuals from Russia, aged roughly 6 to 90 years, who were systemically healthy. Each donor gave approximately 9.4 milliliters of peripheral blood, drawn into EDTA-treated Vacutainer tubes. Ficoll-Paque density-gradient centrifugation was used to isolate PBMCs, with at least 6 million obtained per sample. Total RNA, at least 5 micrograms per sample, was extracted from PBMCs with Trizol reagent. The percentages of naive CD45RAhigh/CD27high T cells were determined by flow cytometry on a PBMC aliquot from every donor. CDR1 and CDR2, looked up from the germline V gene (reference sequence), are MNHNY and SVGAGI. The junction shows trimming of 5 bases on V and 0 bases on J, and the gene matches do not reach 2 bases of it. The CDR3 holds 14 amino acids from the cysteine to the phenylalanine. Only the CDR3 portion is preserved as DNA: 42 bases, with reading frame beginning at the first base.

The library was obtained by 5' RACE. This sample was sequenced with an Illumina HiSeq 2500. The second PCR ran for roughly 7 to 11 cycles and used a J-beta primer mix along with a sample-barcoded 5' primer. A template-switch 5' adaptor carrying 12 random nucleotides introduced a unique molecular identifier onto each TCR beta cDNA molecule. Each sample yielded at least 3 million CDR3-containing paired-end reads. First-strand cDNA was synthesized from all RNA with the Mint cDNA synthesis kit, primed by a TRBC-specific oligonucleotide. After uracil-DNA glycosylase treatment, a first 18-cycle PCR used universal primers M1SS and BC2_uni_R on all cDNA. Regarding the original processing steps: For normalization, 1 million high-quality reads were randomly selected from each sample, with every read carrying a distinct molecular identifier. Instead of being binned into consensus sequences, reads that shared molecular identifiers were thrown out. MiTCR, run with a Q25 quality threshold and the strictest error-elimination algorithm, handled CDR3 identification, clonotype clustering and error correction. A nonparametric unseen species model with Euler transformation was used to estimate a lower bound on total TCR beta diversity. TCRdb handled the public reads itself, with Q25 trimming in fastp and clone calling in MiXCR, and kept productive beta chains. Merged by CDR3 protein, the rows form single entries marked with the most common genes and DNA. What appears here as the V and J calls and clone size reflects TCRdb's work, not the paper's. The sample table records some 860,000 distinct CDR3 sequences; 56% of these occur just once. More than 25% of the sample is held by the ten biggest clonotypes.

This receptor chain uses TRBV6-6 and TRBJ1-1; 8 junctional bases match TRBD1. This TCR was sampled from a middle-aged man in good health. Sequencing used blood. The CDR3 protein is CASSRDRMNTEAFF. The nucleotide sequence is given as TGTGCCAGCAGTCGGGACAGGATGAACACTGAAGCTTTCTTT.